This paragraph reports one TCR beta chain. The antigen is not known. V lost 8 bases to trimming and J lost 3 bases, with 10 bases between them. In germline, CDR1 is LNHDA, CDR2 SQIVND (reference sequence). The CDR3 is 12 residues long. PCR involved 60 Vbeta and 13 Jbeta primers. TCRdb keeps only in-frame clones here, not all; method: immunoSEQ multiplex PCR. This sample has some 93,000 clones, with 82% found just once. The entry originates in a study of cytomegalovirus exposure and HLA in healthy donors. General study findings and limits: Previously analyzed data showed that most TCR beta V segments were productive at a frequency of about 87% or about 30%. Because they were indistinguishable, some V segments, including TRBV6-2 and TRBV6-3, were excluded.

This clonotype was obtained from a middle-aged man in good health and CMV-seronegative. Sequencing used PBMCs. The V and J genes are TRBV19 and TRBJ1-2, with D unclear. The CDR3 bases are TGTGCCAGTTCCAGGATGGACTATGGCTACACCTTC. This gives the protein CASSRMDYGYTF.